Listed here is a single TCR beta chain. Its antigen is undetermined. CDR3 length: 14 residues. The germline V gene has CDR1 MNHEY and CDR2 SMNVEV (reference sequence). Trimming cost V 5 bases and J 7 bases; bases outside gene matches: 6. Naive CD4+ cells were CD45RA-selected; the remaining cells were memory. This sample is drawn from a study of shared clonotypes between healthy human individuals. Study-wide results and limits: Only blood was sampled, and tissue TCR repertoires likely differ from blood ones.

Clones were read by immunoSEQ multiplex PCR, and TCRdb kept only the in-frame ones, dropping some. The table shows around 2.5 million clones, with approximately 93% occurring only once. The chain links TRBV27 to TRBJ1-1, with 11 positions matching TRBD1. The TCR comes from a man aged 18 to 29 in good health. Some clones in this sample may be carry-over from other donors' samples. Source material: naive CD4+ T cells from PBMCs. Subset given: CD45RA+ positively selected. CDR3 nucleotide sequence: TGTGCCAGCAGTACAAGGACAGGGGGCTTTGAAGCTTTCTTT. Protein: CASSTRTGGFEAFF.